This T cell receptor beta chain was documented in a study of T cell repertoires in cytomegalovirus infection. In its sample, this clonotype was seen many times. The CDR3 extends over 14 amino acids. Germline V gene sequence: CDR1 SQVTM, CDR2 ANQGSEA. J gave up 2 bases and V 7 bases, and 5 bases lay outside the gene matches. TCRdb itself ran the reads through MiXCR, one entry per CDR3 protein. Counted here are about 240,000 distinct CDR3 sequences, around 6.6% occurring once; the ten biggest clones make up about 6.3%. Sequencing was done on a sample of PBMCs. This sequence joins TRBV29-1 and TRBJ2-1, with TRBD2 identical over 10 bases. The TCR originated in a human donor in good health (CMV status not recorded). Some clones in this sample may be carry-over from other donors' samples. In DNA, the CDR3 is TGCAGCGGCGCTAGCGGGGGCACCTACAATGAGCAGTTCTTC. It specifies CSGASGGTYNEQFF.